This T cell receptor (beta chain) stems from a study of shared clonotypes between healthy human individuals. Study as a whole: The plates for each donor numbered three CD4 naive, three CD4 memory, two CD8 naive and one CD8 memory. Study-level results: Naive subsets tended to show greater estimated richness than memory subsets. The study found lower generation probabilities in non-shared clonotypes than in those shared by all four donors.

A few counts support this clone. Its antigen remains unidentified. The length of the CDR3 is 11 residues. Germline V gene sequence: CDR1 MDHEN, CDR2 SYDVKM. V was cut by 6 bases and J by 12 bases, with 14 bases left in between. Each replicate PCR on the sorted subsets used about 220 ng DNA (roughly 32,000 T cell genomes). This table comes from immunoSEQ multiplex PCR, and its TCRdb copy is limited to in-frame clones, with some not included. The sample has about 640,000 clones, less than 80% seen once. The sample consisted of memory CD4+ T cells sorted from blood. Sample subset: CD45RA-negative fraction. The clonotype was recovered from a woman aged 25 to 39 in good health. This chain links TRBV28 with TRBJ1-2; D remains unclear. Written as DNA, the CDR3 is TGTGCCAGCAGCACCGCCCGTTTTAACACCTTC. Residues: CASSTARFNTF.